What follows are 27 T cell receptor beta chains derived from one specimen sequenced in a study of blood T cells in healthy people across ages. Alongside a J-beta primer mix, a sample-barcoded 5' primer served in a second PCR lasting 7 to 11 cycles. TCRdb used MiXCR to reprocess the 5' RACE reads, holding one entry per CDR3 protein. Among 1.4 million or so distinct CDR3 sequences listed, 35% to 45% were seen once. Source material: blood. The receptor source for this set is a woman between 18 and 29 years old in good health.

The V call is TRBV12-3 or TRBV12-4, the J call TRBJ2-7; a possible D gene is TRBD2 (6 bases). The ends were cut back, 3 bases at V and 3 bases at J, with 18 bases in the middle. The CDR3 spans 16 residues. The CDR3: CASSFRIRRGGYEQYF. In DNA, the CDR3 is TGTGCCAGCAGTTTCCGCATTCGGAGGGGAGGCTACGAGCAGTACTTC.

The chain is built from TRBV7-8 and TRBJ1-5; 8 bases align to TRBD1. Germline-derived CDR1 and CDR2 are SGHVS and FQNEAQ. CDR3 size: 17 residues. V dropped 2 bases and J dropped 5; count of bases not matched to a gene: 11. The CDR3 here is CASSLLQGALVDQPQHF. CDR3 nucleotides: TGTGCCAGCAGCTTATTGCAGGGGGCACTCGTTGATCAGCCCCAGCATTTT.

The table lists this clonotype with a few counts. The gene calls are TRBV20-1 and TRBJ1-5; 11 bases align to TRBD1. J was trimmed by 4 bases and V by 7 bases; bases with no gene match: 6. The CDR3 runs to 14 residues. Germline V lookup: CDR1 DFQATT, CDR2 SNEGSKA (reference sequence). This CDR3 is CSGKGQGVNQPQHF. The CDR3 DNA reads TGCAGTGGCAAGGGACAGGGGGTGAATCAGCCCCAGCATTTT.

The chain uses TRBV9 and TRBJ1-2; no definite D call. Trimming shortened V by 2 bases and J by 4 bases, and 9 bases separated the two germline ends. Germline V CDR1 and CDR2: SGDLS, YYNGEE. The CDR3 loop spans 13 amino acids. Here the CDR3 DNA reads TGTGCCAGCAGCGTCTCTTCGGCCTATGGCTACACCTTC. Protein product: CASSVSSAYGYTF.

The sample holds a few counts of this clonotype. The chain links TRBV27 to TRBJ2-1; TRBD2 might be the D (7 bases). V was clipped by 5 bases and J by 3 bases, with 14 bases between them. The CDR3 consists of 15 residues. From germline, CDR1 is MNHEY and CDR2 SMNVEV (reference sequence). Here the CDR3 DNA reads TGTGCCAGCAGTAGCCGGGGGGCCTTCTACAATGAGCAGTTCTTC. It translates to CASSSRGAFYNEQFF.

V gene TRBV10-3 combines with J gene TRBJ1-2, with D tentatively TRBD1 (5 bases). The germline CDR1 and CDR2 sequences are ENHRY and SYGVKD. There are 13 residues in the CDR3. Trimming pared 10 bases from V and 4 bases from J, leaving 16 bases between. The CDR3 protein is CATPLRDGYGYTF. The CDR3 DNA reads TGTGCCACCCCTTTGCGGGACGGCTATGGCTACACCTTC.

The chain recombines TRBV12-3 or TRBV12-4 with TRBJ2-7, with D perhaps given as TRBD1 or TRBD2 (6 bases each). CDR3 length: 13 amino acids. The V end was cut by 4 bases, the J end by 3 bases, with 10 bases between. In DNA form, the CDR3 reads TGTGCCAGCAGTTGGGGGCGGGACTACGAGCAGTACTTC. Residues: CASSWGRDYEQYF.

The chain employs TRBV5-5 and TRBJ2-1, with unresolved D. The CDR3 is 14 residues long. Germline V gene sequence: CDR1 SGHKS, CDR2 YYEKEE (reference sequence). V was shortened by 7 bases and J by 5 bases, with 16 bases between the two germline ends. The CDR3 sequence is CASVPQASNNEQFF. CDR3 DNA sequence: TGTGCCAGCGTCCCTCAGGCCAGCAACAATGAGCAGTTCTTC.

V usage is TRBV5-1 and J usage is TRBJ1-1; D is perhaps TRBD1 (6 bases). CDR1 is SGHRS, CDR2 YFSETQ, per germline. Between the trimmed V and J ends, which lost 0 bases and 8 bases, there was a span of 20 bases. The CDR3 has 16 amino acids. CDR3 region: CASSLAGSGTQAEAFF. DNA for the CDR3: TGCGCCAGCAGCTTGGCCGGTTCTGGGACACAGGCAGAAGCTTTCTTT.

The chain uses TRBV10-3 and TRBJ1-4; D call uncertain. CDR3 length: 14 amino acids. V lost 6 bases and J lost 4, with 12 bases in between. Germline V CDR1 and CDR2: ENHRY, SYGVKD. The CDR3 loop reads CAISRGSGNEKLFF. The CDR3 nucleotides read TGTGCCATCAGCCGCGGGTCCGGTAATGAAAAACTGTTTTTT.

The chain links TRBV7-9 to TRBJ2-5; possible D gene TRBD1, 6 bases. Trimming took 7 bases from V and 0 from J, leaving 12 bases between them. There are 14 residues in the CDR3. Germline CDR1 is SEHNR and CDR2 is FQNEAQ (reference sequence). The CDR3 bases are TGTGCCAGCATCCCAAGACAGGACCAAGAGACCCAGTACTTC. Translated, it gives CASIPRQDQETQYF. The entire variable domain, with the rest obtained from reference TRBV7-9 and TRBJ2-5, is as follows: DTGVSQNPRHKITKRGQNVTFRCDPISEHNRLYWYRQTLGQGPEFLTYFQNEAQLEKSRLLSDRFSAERPKGSFSTLEIQRTEQGDSAMYLCASIPRQDQETQYFGPGTRLLVL.

The CDR3 DNA follows: TGTGCCAGTAACCCATTCGGCACCGGGGGGCTAGGAGATACGCAGTATTTT. Protein sequence: CASNPFGTGGLGDTQYF. The genes are TRBV19 and TRBJ2-3; TRBD2 might be the D (7 bases). Deletions cut 7 bases from V and 5 bases from J, with 25 bases between. Germline-derived CDR1 and CDR2 are LNHDA and SQIVND (reference sequence). The CDR3 sequence is 17 residues long.

The gene calls are TRBV5-1 and TRBJ1-1, with D hard to call. The CDR3 totals 14 residues. CDR1 and CDR2 (germline): SGHRS, YFSETQ. Trimming took off 1 base at V and 8 bases at J, with 15 bases between the two ends. In nucleotides, the CDR3 is TGCGCCAGCAGCTTGCTCACCACTTCGGACGAAGCTTTCTTT. Its protein product is CASSLLTTSDEAFF.

This clonotype has just a few counts. The chain combines TRBV11-2 with TRBJ2-7; 13 bases map to TRBD2. The junction had 5 bases not matched to a gene; V was cut back by 3 bases and J by 0 bases. The CDR3 runs to 17 residues. Per germline, CDR1 SGHAT and CDR2 FQNNGV. The CDR3 loop reads CASSLTSGGLSSYEQYF. The CDR3 DNA is TGTGCCAGCAGCTTGACTAGCGGGGGGCTAAGCTCCTACGAGCAGTACTTC.

The J gene is TRBJ2-1, the V gene TRBV15; TRBD1 matches 7 bases. This CDR3 comprises 13 residues. Germline V gene data show CDR1 as LNHNV and CDR2 as YYDKDF (reference sequence). The V segment lost 5 bases and the J segment 8 bases; nucleotides outside the gene matches: 6. The CDR3 here is CATSAGTDYEQFF. Written as DNA, the CDR3 is TGTGCCACCAGCGCAGGGACAGACTATGAGCAGTTCTTC.

The chain employs TRBV4-1 and TRBJ1-6, with 11 bases matching TRBD1. The CDR3 totals 16 residues. Trimming at V came to 4 bases and at J to 7 bases, leaving 6 bases not matched to a gene. In germline, CDR1 is MGHRA, CDR2 YSYEKL. CDR3 sequence (DNA): TGCGCCAGCAGCCCTCGGACAGGGGGCAACAATTCACCCCTCCACTTT. Translated: CASSPRTGGNNSPLHF.

The V call is TRBV20-1, the J call TRBJ2-1, with 14 nucleotides matching TRBD2. V dropped 4 bases and J dropped 6; count of bases not matched to a gene: 11. Germline CDR1 is DFQATT and CDR2 is SNEGSKA (reference sequence). There are 17 residues in the CDR3. CDR3 in amino acids: CSATGTSGGISSNEQFF. Here the CDR3 DNA reads TGCAGTGCTACCGGGACTAGCGGGGGAATTTCGTCCAATGAGCAGTTCTTC.

The J gene is TRBJ2-3, the V gene TRBV6-2 or TRBV6-3; 9 bases map to TRBD1. The CDR3 totals 17 residues. V trimming: 2 bases; J trimming: 0 bases; junction bases outside the gene matches: 6. Per germline, CDR1 MNHEY and CDR2 SVGEGT. CDR3 sequence reads: CASSYTEQGASTDTQYF. The CDR3 DNA reads TGTGCCAGCAGTTACACCGAACAGGGGGCTAGCACAGATACGCAGTATTTT.

This clonotype was seen a few times. This sequence joins TRBV28 and TRBJ2-1; 14 bases line up with TRBD2. V was clipped by 5 bases and J by 7 bases; unmatched bases: 7. Looked up from germline, CDR1 is MDHEN and CDR2 is SYDVKM. The CDR3 is 16 residues long. CDR3 region: CASSIPTSGRGNEQFF. The CDR3 coding sequence is TGTGCCAGCAGTATCCCGACTAGCGGGAGGGGGAATGAGCAGTTCTTC.

This clonotype has more than one count but fewer than ten. The chain has TRBV6-1 and TRBJ2-1; D possibly corresponds to TRBD2 (5 bases). The V end was cut by 3 bases, the J end by 6 bases, with 12 bases between. The germline gives CDR1 MNHNS, CDR2 SASEGT. The CDR3 is made up of 14 amino acids. For the CDR3, the DNA is TGTGCCAGCAGTGACCCCGGACTTAGCAATGAGCAGTTCTTC. Amino acid sequence: CASSDPGLSNEQFF.

This clonotype was observed a few times. The chain has TRBV15 and TRBJ2-1, with 7 positions matching TRBD1. Germline lookup yields CDR1 LNHNV and CDR2 YYDKDF (reference sequence). J lost 3 bases, V lost 5 bases, and 4 bases had no gene match. CDR3 length equals 14 residues. CDR3 DNA sequence: TGTGCCACCAGCTCATGGGACAGCTACAATGAGCAGTTCTTC. This translates into CATSSWDSYNEQFF.

The genes are TRBV9 and TRBJ2-3; D is undetermined. The CDR3 consists of 14 residues. V was clipped by 0 bases and J by 1 base, with 6 bases between them. From germline, CDR1 is SGDLS and CDR2 YYNGEE. CDR3 sequence: CASSVAQGTDTQYF. The DNA for the CDR3 is TGTGCCAGCAGCGTAGCTCAGGGCACAGATACGCAGTATTTT. Complete variable domain (other parts from reference TRBV9 and TRBJ2-3): DSGVTQTPKHLITATGQRVTLRCSPRSGDLSVYWYQQSLDQGLQFLIQYYNGEERAKGNILERFSAQQFPDLHSELNLSSLELGDSALYFCASSVAQGTDTQYFGPGTRLTVL.

This clonotype was recorded a few times. The chain uses TRBV27 and TRBJ2-7; a weak D match, TRBD2 (6 bases). Per germline, CDR1 MNHEY and CDR2 SMNVEV (reference sequence). The CDR3 extends over 15 amino acids. Trimming cost V 3 bases and J 3 bases, with 15 bases left between them. In DNA form, the CDR3 reads TGTGCCAGCAGTTTCCGGGGGAGTCAGAACTACGAGCAGTACTTC. Protein: CASSFRGSQNYEQYF.

The CDR3 region is CASSPADRERVYSNQPQHF. For the CDR3, the DNA is TGTGCCAGCAGCCCAGCCGACAGGGAAAGGGTCTATAGCAATCAGCCCCAGCATTTT. This chain joins TRBV28 and TRBJ1-5, with 7 bases fitting TRBD1. CDR1 is MDHEN, CDR2 SYDVKM, per germline. This CDR3 spans 19 amino acids. J lost 0 bases, V lost 6 bases, and 17 bases had no gene match.

In this sample, this clonotype turned up a few times. This chain joins TRBV27 and TRBJ1-2, with 9 positions matching TRBD1. Germline lookup yields CDR1 MNHEY and CDR2 SMNVEV (reference sequence). After removal of 6 bases from V and 4 bases from J, the junction contained 6 bases not matched to a gene. This CDR3 has 14 residues. This CDR3 reads CASSTTGGSYGYTF. The CDR3 nucleotides are TGTGCCAGCAGCACCACAGGGGGCAGCTATGGCTACACCTTC.

Points on this clonotype: A read error may account for a junction end that differs from germline. The V and J genes are TRBV9 and TRBJ1-2; 8 bases fit TRBD1. Looked up from germline, CDR1 is SGDLS and CDR2 is YYNGEE. The CDR3 is 15 amino acids. The chain's CDR3 is CASSVTGVGNYGCTF. The CDR3 nucleotides read TGTGCCAGCAGCGTGACAGGGGTGGGGAACTATGGCTGCACCTTC.

This clonotype was found a few times. The chain's CDR3 is CASSQNPGQGTEAFF. The CDR3 DNA sequence: TGTGCCAGTTCCCAGAACCCGGGACAGGGCACTGAAGCTTTCTTT. The chain links TRBV18 to TRBJ1-1; the match to TRBD1 covers 9 bases. From germline, CDR1 is KGHSH and CDR2 LQKENI. The CDR3 loop spans 15 amino acids. V was pared by 9 bases and J by 4 bases, with 12 bases of the junction left unmatched.